This TCR beta chain is from a study of blood T cell repertoires in COVID-19. Study as a whole: Acute-phase and convalescent COVID-19 samples originated in the United States, Italy and Spain. PBMCs, B-cell-depleted T cells, or T cells provided the cDNA or gDNA that made up the material.

In the original analysis: Estimation of nucleated cell counts was performed using reference gene primer amplification. Here immunoSEQ multiplex PCR was the method, and the copy in TCRdb shows in-frame clones only, minus some. V and J calls and clone size are as listed in that table; D and trimming were resolved from the DNA. The sample includes under 300,000 clones, around four fifths of them seen just once. Germline CDR1 and CDR2: MNHNS and SASEGT. This CDR3 has 16 residues. V lost 0 bases and J lost 4; bases outside the gene matches: 2. The TCR originated in a man between 45 and 60 years old with acute or convalescent COVID-19. The V call is TRBV6-1, the J call TRBJ2-1, with 11 bases matching TRBD2. The sample was peripheral blood. Here the CDR3 DNA reads TGTGCCAGCAGTGAAGCGCTAGCGGGAGGTTACAATGAGCAGTTCTTC. Encoded protein: CASSEALAGGYNEQFF.